This T cell receptor (beta chain) comes out of a study of neurological immune-mediated disorders. As concerns this clonotype: The target antigen is unknown.

Study results and caveats: Patients with HTLV-1-associated myelopathy had the highest level of TCR clonal expansion, whereas patients with multiple sclerosis had the lowest level, falling beneath the level found in healthy controls.

Germline loops: CDR1 SQVTM, CDR2 ANQGSEA. J lost 5 bases, V lost 6 bases, and 8 bases had no gene match. The CDR3 totals 15 residues. TCRdb called the 5' RACE reads again in MiXCR, with one record for every CDR3 protein. This table holds 75,000 to 85,000 distinct CDR3 sequences, more than 15% found once. The source of this sequence is a woman aged 35 to 49 in good health. The chain recombines TRBV29-1 with TRBJ2-1, with TRBD1 matching 12 bases. The material sequenced was PBMCs. In nucleotides, the CDR3 is TGCAGCGTCCGCTTGGGACAGGGGGCGCACAATGAGCAGTTCTTC. It yields the protein CSVRLGQGAHNEQFF.